This TCR beta chain was identified during a study of shared clonotypes between healthy human individuals. Study as a whole: Per-donor plates numbered three CD4 naive, three CD4 memory, two CD8 naive and one CD8 memory.

As defined, naive CD8 cells were CD45RO-negative and positively selected for CCR7, with terminally differentiated effector memory CD45RA+ cells excluded. Comment on this clone: Its antigen is as yet unknown.

The assay was immunoSEQ multiplex PCR, and TCRdb's table has in-frame clones only and misses some. The sample lists approximately 1.9 million clones, roughly 95% occurring once. Trimming took 4 bases from V and 3 from J; bases not matched to a gene: 11. The CDR3 is 16 residues long. Germline V gene data show CDR1 as SEHNR and CDR2 as FQNEAQ (reference sequence). Study results and limitations: Lower generation probabilities were found for non-shared clonotypes than for those shared by all four donors.

The rearrangement links TRBV7-9 to TRBJ1-1; 7 positions agree with TRBD1. The sequence came from a man aged 18 to 29 in good health. Some clones in this sample may be carry-over from other donors' samples. What was sequenced was naive CD8+ T cells from PBMCs. The CDR3 loop reads CASSSTRQGLDTEAFF. CDR3 nucleotide sequence: TGTGCCAGCAGCTCGACCCGACAGGGTTTAGACACTGAAGCTTTCTTT.